This T cell receptor beta chain was retrieved from a study of shared clonotypes between healthy human individuals. General observations from the study: Apart from blood, nothing was sampled; tissue repertoires likely differ. Enrolling few donors narrowed the genetic and exposure-history diversity that was represented.

In the case of this clone: Its antigen remains unidentified.

In the CD4+ fraction, cells were divided into CD45RA+ naive and CD45RA-negative memory subsets. Samples underwent the assay at deep level. Repertoires were generated with immunoSEQ multiplex PCR, while TCRdb's copy carries only in-frame clones and drops some. This sample has some 650,000 clones, with 95% to 98% found just once. Germline V lookup: CDR1 MNHNY, CDR2 SVGAGI (reference sequence). This CDR3 comprises 11 residues. Trimming removed 7 bases from V and 5 bases from J, with 8 bases in between. Sample: naive CD4+ T cells sorted from blood. Subset of the sample: CD45RA+ positively selected. V gene TRBV6-6 combines with J gene TRBJ2-5; D unclear. The sequence was collected from a woman aged 30 to 39 in good health. The CDR3 region has the DNA TGTGCCAGCACCGAGGCGGAGACCCAGTACTTC. It specifies CASTEAETQYF.